This note documents a single TCR beta chain sequence. This clone turned up a few times. The antigen this receptor binds is unknown. No per-base quality is available; no much larger clone lies one base away. This sample stems from a study of T cell responses to AZD1222 COVID-19 vaccine (dated by TCRdb to about 2021). For the study in its entirety: TCR sequencing was performed for 230 to 250 trial participants, of whom about 200 were given two doses of AZD1222 and around 25 were given two doses of MenACWY control vaccine. Trial participants were enrolled by age into 18-55, 56-69 and 70-plus year subgroups, with approximately 150, 30 and 60 TCR-sequenced participants respectively.

The CDR3 regions of human TCRbeta chains were subjected to immunosequencing. Regarding the original processing steps: TCRs in the repertoires were compared against a reference library of SARS-CoV-2-specific TCRs that had been generated with the MIRA antigen-specificity platform. Breadth meant the fraction of unique TCRs that were SARS-CoV-2-associated, whereas depth meant the fraction of total T cells that were SARS-CoV-2-associated. Using the MIRA data, each spike-specific TCR was mapped to the spike region that the TCR reacts to and placed in a CD4 or CD8 class. Log10-transformed breadth and depth values were compared by one-way ANOVA with Sidak's multiple comparisons tests. TCRdb stores this immuneACCESS table with in-frame sequences only. Part of the clones is absent; in the studies checked, under half of the shortfall reflects unresolved V genes, and no reason is known for the rest. V and J calls and clone size come straight from that table; D and trimming were deduced from the DNA. Present in this sample are around 80,000 clones, 70% to 90% of which were seen just once. The ten largest account for under 11% of the sample.

According to the germline V gene (reference sequence), CDR1 reads MNHEY and CDR2 reads SMNVEV. The CDR3 numbers 11 residues from cysteine through phenylalanine. Solely the CDR3 DNA is kept, with 33 bases framed from the first base. V sheds 5 bases and J sheds 0 bases, leaving 1 base between their ends. Study-wide conclusions, independent of this receptor: Because no samples from the day 14 peak response were available, repertoires could be characterized only after the peak T cell response. Vaccine-associated CD4 TCRs spanned the whole spike protein, with dominant responses in regions 160-218 and 743-854. Reportedly, close to half of the unique spike-specific TCRs recognized epitopes lying outside the regions that are mutated in the B.1.351 and B.1.1.7 variants. The 56-69-year group was small, and its depth increase did not reach significance, likely because of low power. Participants were mostly white British, with more females than males. The authors suggested clonal diversity may have been underestimated. After two AZD1222 doses, spike-specific TCR breadth and depth were significantly higher than at day 0 and than in MenACWY recipients. Conclusions about previously exposed vaccinees are limited, since just five or six AZD1222 recipients were seropositive for SARS-CoV-2 at baseline.

The sample's time point, from its label and the paper: about 28 days (+/-7) after the second vaccine dose. Because spike-specific TCR depth and breadth did not differ between the two schedules, AZD1222 recipients who got a second dose at roughly 4 weeks were pooled with those who got a second dose at roughly 12 weeks. Vaccinee samples were obtained from the UK trials COV001 and COV002, which included a single-blind randomized controlled phase 2/3 trial of AZD1222 (ChAdOx1 nCoV-19) in healthy adults. For TCRbeta chain sequencing, PBMC samples were collected from trial participants at day 0 and at day 28 after the second dose.

The sample was peripheral blood, taken 28 days after the second AZD1222 dose. The sequence joins TRBV27 to TRBJ1-2; there is no confident call for the D gene. This TCR came from an adult who received the AZD1222 COVID-19 vaccine. The CDR3 loop reads CASSPNYGYTF. The DNA sequence reads TGTGCCAGCAGTCCTAACTATGGCTACACCTTC.